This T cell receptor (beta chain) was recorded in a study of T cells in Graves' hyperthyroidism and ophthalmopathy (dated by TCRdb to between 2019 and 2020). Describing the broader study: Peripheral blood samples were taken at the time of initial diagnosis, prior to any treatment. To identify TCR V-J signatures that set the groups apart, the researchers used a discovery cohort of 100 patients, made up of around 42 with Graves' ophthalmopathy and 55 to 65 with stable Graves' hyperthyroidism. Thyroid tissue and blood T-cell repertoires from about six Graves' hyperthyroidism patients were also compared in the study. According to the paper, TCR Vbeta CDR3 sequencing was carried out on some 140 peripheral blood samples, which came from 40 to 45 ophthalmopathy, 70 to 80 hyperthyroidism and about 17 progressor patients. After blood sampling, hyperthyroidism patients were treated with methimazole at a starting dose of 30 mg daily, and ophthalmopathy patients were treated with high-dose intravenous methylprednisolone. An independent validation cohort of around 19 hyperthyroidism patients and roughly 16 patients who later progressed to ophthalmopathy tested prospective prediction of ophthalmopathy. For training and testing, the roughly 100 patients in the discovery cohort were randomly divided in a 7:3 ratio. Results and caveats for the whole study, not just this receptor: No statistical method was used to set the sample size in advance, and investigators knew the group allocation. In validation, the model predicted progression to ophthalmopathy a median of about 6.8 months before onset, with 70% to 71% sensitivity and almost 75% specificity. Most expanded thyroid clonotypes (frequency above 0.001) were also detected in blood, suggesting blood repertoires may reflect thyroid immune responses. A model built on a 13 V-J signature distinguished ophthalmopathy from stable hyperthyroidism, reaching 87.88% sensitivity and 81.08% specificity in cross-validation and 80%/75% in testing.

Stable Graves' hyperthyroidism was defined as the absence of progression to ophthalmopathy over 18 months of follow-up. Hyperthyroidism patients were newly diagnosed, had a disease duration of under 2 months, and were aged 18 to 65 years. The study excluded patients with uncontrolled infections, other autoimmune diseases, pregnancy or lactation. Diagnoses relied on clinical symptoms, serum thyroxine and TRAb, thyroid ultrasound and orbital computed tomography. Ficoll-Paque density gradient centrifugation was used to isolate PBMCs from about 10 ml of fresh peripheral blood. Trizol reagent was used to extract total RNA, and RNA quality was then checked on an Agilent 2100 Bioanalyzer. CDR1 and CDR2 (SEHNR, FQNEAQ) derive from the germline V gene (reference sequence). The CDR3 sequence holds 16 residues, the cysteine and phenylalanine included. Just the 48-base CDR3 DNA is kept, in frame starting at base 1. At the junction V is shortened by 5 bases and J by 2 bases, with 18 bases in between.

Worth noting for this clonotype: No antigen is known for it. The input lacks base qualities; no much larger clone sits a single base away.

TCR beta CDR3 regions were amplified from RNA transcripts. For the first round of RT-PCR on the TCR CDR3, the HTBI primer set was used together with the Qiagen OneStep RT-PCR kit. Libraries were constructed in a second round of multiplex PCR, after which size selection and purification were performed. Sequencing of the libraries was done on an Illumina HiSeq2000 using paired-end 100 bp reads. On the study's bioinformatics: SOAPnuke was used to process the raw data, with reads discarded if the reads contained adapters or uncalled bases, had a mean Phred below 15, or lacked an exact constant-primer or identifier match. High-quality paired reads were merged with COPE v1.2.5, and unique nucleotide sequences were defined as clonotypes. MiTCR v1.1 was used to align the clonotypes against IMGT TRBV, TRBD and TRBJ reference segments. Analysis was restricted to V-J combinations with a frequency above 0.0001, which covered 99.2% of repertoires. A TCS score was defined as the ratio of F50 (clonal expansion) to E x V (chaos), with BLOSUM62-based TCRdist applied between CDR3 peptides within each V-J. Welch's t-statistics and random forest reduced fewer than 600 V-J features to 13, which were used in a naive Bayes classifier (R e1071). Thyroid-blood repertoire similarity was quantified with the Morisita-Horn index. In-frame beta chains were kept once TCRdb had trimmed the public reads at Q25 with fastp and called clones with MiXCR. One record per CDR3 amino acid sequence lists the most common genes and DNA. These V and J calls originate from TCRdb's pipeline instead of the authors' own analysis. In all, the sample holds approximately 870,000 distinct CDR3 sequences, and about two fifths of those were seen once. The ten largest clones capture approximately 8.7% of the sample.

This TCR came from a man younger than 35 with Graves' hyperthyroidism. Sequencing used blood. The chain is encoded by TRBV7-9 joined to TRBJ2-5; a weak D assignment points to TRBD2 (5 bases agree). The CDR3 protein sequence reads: CASSARGYQGQETQYF. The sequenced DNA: TGTGCCAGCAGCGCCCGAGGGTACCAAGGGCAAGAGACCCAGTACTTC.